Below are 23 T cell receptor beta chains sequenced from a single sample in a study of CD8 T cells in ankylosing spondylitis. TCRdb ran MiXCR on the 5' RACE reads and lists one entry per CDR3 protein. This sample yields around 150,000 distinct CDR3 sequences, of which around 6.6% are seen a single time; 9.5% to 15% belongs to the top ten. Sample: blood, either unsorted or a sorted T cell fraction (not recorded which). The receptors shown here come from a female donor with ankylosing spondylitis or in good health (not recorded which).

This clonotype was picked up many times. The chain combines TRBV20-1 with TRBJ2-1; the match to TRBD2 covers 8 bases. Germline V gene data show CDR1 as DFQATT and CDR2 as SNEGSKA (reference sequence). V was clipped by 6 bases and J by 5 bases; unmatched bases: 21. CDR3 length: 18 residues. The CDR3 nucleotides are TGCAGTGCCTCCAACGAGTGGGGCAAGCGGGGGATGAACAATGAGCAGTTCTTC. Residues: CSASNEWGKRGMNNEQFF.

This clonotype was observed at least ten times. In nucleotides, the CDR3 is TGCGCCAGCAGTCTTGAAGAGGCAGGGCCACAAGGGGGAACGCAGTATTTT. Protein product: CASSLEEAGPQGGTQYF. The chain uses TRBV4-3 and TRBJ2-3, with a tentative D call TRBD1 (6 bases). The length of the CDR3 is 17 residues. Germline V gene data show CDR1 as LGHNA and CDR2 as YSLEER. With 6 bases removed from V and 9 bases from J, the gap between germline ends came to 28 bases.

In this sample, this clonotype turned up many times. The chain links TRBV5-1 to TRBJ2-3, with 10 bases matching TRBD2. Germline lookup yields CDR1 SGHRS and CDR2 YFSETQ. The CDR3 sequence is 18 residues long. The V segment lost 3 bases and the J segment 0 bases; nucleotides outside the gene matches: 10. The CDR3 DNA is TGCGCCAGCAGCTACACTAGCGGGGTGCCTAGTAGCACAGATACGCAGTATTTT. Its protein product is CASSYTSGVPSSTDTQYF.

A few counts support this clonotype. V usage is TRBV30 and J usage is TRBJ2-7; 7 bases are shared with TRBD1. J was trimmed by 0 bases and V by 2 bases; bases with no gene match: 4. This CDR3 comprises 14 residues. Germline V gives CDR1 GTSNPN, CDR2 SVGIG (reference sequence). The CDR3 coding sequence is TGTGCCTGGAGTAAAGGGACAGCCTCCTACGAGCAGTACTTC. Translation: CAWSKGTASYEQYF.

Only a few counts were recorded for this clonotype. The chain is built from TRBV6-2 or TRBV6-3 and TRBJ2-2; TRBD2 aligns across 8 bases. V was pared by 4 bases and J by 4 bases, with 14 bases of the junction left unmatched. Germline V lookup: CDR1 MNHEY, CDR2 SVGEGT. The CDR3 spans 18 residues. CDR3 in amino acids: CASSSTAGGGESTGELFF. The CDR3 DNA reads TGTGCCAGCAGTTCTACTGCGGGGGGCGGGGAAAGCACCGGGGAGCTGTTTTTT.

This clonotype was counted many times. The chain links TRBV7-9 to TRBJ2-7, with TRBD1 identical over 8 bases. Losses at the gene ends were 5 bases for V and 6 bases for J; bases not matched to a gene: 12. The CDR3 extends over 15 amino acids. CDR1 is SEHNR, CDR2 FQNEAQ, per germline (reference sequence). CDR3 in amino acids: CASSLGTGPFLEQYF. Here the CDR3 DNA reads TGTGCCAGCAGCCTCGGGACAGGCCCCTTCCTCGAGCAGTACTTC.

This clonotype was seen ten or more times. The gene calls are TRBV4-2 and TRBJ2-1; 8 bases match TRBD2. Germline trimming cut 1 base from V and 7 bases from J; bases unmatched to any gene: 3. The CDR3 sequence is 14 residues long. The germline V gene encodes CDR1 LGHNA and CDR2 YNFKEQ. The CDR3 coding sequence is TGTGCCAGCAGCCAAGCGGGGGGGCCGAATGAGCAGTTCTTC. Its translation is CASSQAGGPNEQFF.

This clonotype was counted at least ten times. The V call is TRBV9, the J call TRBJ1-1; TRBD1 matches 8 bases. The ends lost 0 bases at V and 0 bases at J; junction bases unmatched: 7. The length of the CDR3 is 17 residues. From germline, CDR1 is SGDLS and CDR2 YYNGEE. The CDR3 coding sequence is TGTGCCAGCAGCGTAGCGGGGACAGGAAGAATGAACACTGAAGCTTTCTTT. As protein: CASSVAGTGRMNTEAFF.

Ten or more counts support this clonotype. This chain joins TRBV5-1 and TRBJ2-7; 7 positions match TRBD2. This CDR3 is 18 amino acids long. V was clipped by 3 bases and J by 6 bases; unmatched bases: 21. Germline V gene data show CDR1 as SGHRS and CDR2 as YFSETQ. The CDR3 DNA reads TGCGCCAGCAGCTCCGCTCGCGGGCTACTTCGGGGGGTAGGCGAGCAGTACTTC. Its translation is CASSSARGLLRGVGEQYF.

Many counts were recorded for this clonotype. The chain uses TRBV7-9 and TRBJ2-5; TRBD2 matches 9 bases. V lost 8 bases, J lost 3 bases, and 4 bases stayed unmatched. Germline assignment: CDR1 SEHNR and CDR2 FQNEAQ (reference sequence). The CDR3 length is 13 residues. The CDR3 DNA reads TGTGCCAGCGGAAAGCGGGGGGAAGAGACCCAGTACTTC. The encoded protein is CASGKRGEETQYF.

This clonotype appeared a few times. V usage is TRBV29-1 and J usage is TRBJ1-1; tentative D call: TRBD1 (5 bases). The germline V gene encodes CDR1 SQVTM and CDR2 ANQGSEA. V was clipped by 4 bases and J by 5 bases, with 14 bases between them. The CDR3 has 13 residues. For the CDR3, the DNA is TGCAGCGTTGTGTCAGGGTATGCGACTGAAGCTTTCTTT. Translated, it gives CSVVSGYATEAFF.

This clonotype was seen repeatedly, ten times or more. The chain recombines TRBV7-3 with TRBJ1-5, with a possible D match to TRBD1 (5 bases). Germline CDR1 SGHTA, CDR2 FQGTGA. Trimming cost V 3 bases and J 0 bases, with 9 bases left between them. The CDR3 spans 15 residues. The chain's CDR3 is CASSFGGPSNQPQHF. The CDR3 DNA sequence: TGTGCCAGCAGCTTCGGGGGTCCTAGCAATCAGCCCCAGCATTTT.

In this sample, this clonotype turned up many times. This chain joins TRBV12-3 or TRBV12-4 and TRBJ1-2; 9 nucleotides line up with TRBD1. V lost 6 bases and J lost 1; bases outside the gene matches: 3. The CDR3 runs to 14 residues. CDR3 nucleotide sequence: TGTGCCAGCAGGCGGACAGGGGATAACTATGGCTACACCTTC. As protein: CASRRTGDNYGYTF.

This clonotype has a count of ten or more. The J gene is TRBJ1-2, the V gene TRBV3-1; D is unresolved. The CDR3 spans 14 residues. V shed 3 bases and J shed 6 bases, with 14 bases lying between them. Germline V CDR1 and CDR2: LGHDT, YNNKEL (reference sequence). The DNA for the CDR3 is TGTGCCAGCAGCCATTCAGGTTTTAAGAATGGCTACACCTTC. Translating gives CASSHSGFKNGYTF.

This clonotype was seen ten or more times. The rearrangement links TRBV10-3 to TRBJ2-7; D is uncertain. Looked up from germline, CDR1 is ENHRY and CDR2 is SYGVKD. Trimming cost V 7 bases and J 0 bases, with 10 bases left between them. The CDR3 is made up of 13 amino acids. CDR3 nucleotide sequence: TGTGCCATCACGCCCGACAACTCCTACGAGCAGTACTTC. Translating gives CAITPDNSYEQYF.

The table lists this clonotype with many counts. The gene calls are TRBV29-1 and TRBJ1-2; D may be TRBD1 (5 bases). The ends were cut back, 2 bases at V and 4 bases at J, with 17 bases in the middle. The CDR3 has 15 residues. CDR1 and CDR2 from the germline V gene are SQVTM and ANQGSEA. The CDR3: CSVEYGATAGYGYTF. The CDR3 DNA is TGCAGCGTTGAATACGGGGCCACCGCGGGCTATGGCTACACCTTC. The full variable domain, with the rest looked up from reference TRBV29-1 and TRBJ1-2, is SAVISQKPSRDICQRGTSLTIQCQVDSQVTMMFWYRQQPGQSLTLIATANQGSEATYESGFVIDKFPISRPNLTFSTLTVSNMSPEDSSIYLCSVEYGATAGYGYTFGSGTRLTVV.

In its sample, this clonotype was seen a few times. The rearrangement links TRBV12-3 or TRBV12-4 to TRBJ2-3; 7 bases align to TRBD2. V dropped 2 bases and J dropped 1; count of bases not matched to a gene: 9. The CDR3 length is 17 residues. The CDR3 region is CASSLPLVAGGTDTQYF. CDR3 nucleotide sequence: TGTGCCAGCAGTTTACCCCTAGTGGCGGGGGGCACAGATACGCAGTATTTT.

The CDR3 reads CASSLGRHFNYGYTF. The CDR3 nucleotides are TGTGCCAGCAGCTTAGGCCGGCACTTTAACTATGGCTACACCTTC. This chain links TRBV7-9 with TRBJ1-2; D uncertain. The V gene lost 1 base and the J gene lost 1 base, with 10 bases spanning the gap. There are 15 residues in the CDR3. CDR1 and CDR2 (germline): SEHNR, FQNEAQ (reference sequence).

This clonotype was counted at least ten times. V gene TRBV29-1 combines with J gene TRBJ2-3, with 10 bases aligning to TRBD2. The CDR3 has 15 residues. Trimming at V came to 4 bases and at J to 0 bases, leaving 4 bases not matched to a gene. From germline, CDR1 is SQVTM and CDR2 ANQGSEA. The CDR3 coding sequence is TGCAGCGTTGCGACTAGCGGGTCTAGCACAGATACGCAGTATTTT. This gives the protein CSVATSGSSTDTQYF.

Many counts were recorded for this clonotype. This chain joins TRBV24-1 and TRBJ2-3, with 10 bases matching TRBD1. The CDR3 consists of 14 residues. CDR1 is KGHDR, CDR2 SFDVKD, per germline. Germline trimming cut 7 bases from V and 6 bases from J; bases unmatched to any gene: 6. The CDR3 DNA sequence: TGTGCCACCAGACCGGGGACAGGGGAGGATACGCAGTATTTT. It yields the protein CATRPGTGEDTQYF.

This clonotype showed up just a few times. The chain carries TRBV2 and TRBJ2-3; D uncertain. With 6 bases removed from V and 2 bases from J, the gap between germline ends came to 6 bases. The CDR3 is made up of 12 amino acids. Germline-derived CDR1 and CDR2 are SNHLY and FYNNEI. The CDR3 loop is CASSDNTDTQYF. DNA of the CDR3: TGTGCCAGCAGCGATAACACAGATACGCAGTATTTT.

Many counts were recorded for this clonotype. The chain uses TRBV2 and TRBJ2-3, with 8 positions matching TRBD1. The CDR3 extends over 15 amino acids. In germline, CDR1 is SNHLY, CDR2 FYNNEI. With 6 bases clipped from V and 3 bases from J, the junction kept 8 bases outside the gene matches. The CDR3 loop reads CASRVDRGETDTQYF. The CDR3 DNA follows: TGTGCCAGCAGGGTAGACAGGGGTGAAACAGATACGCAGTATTTT.

This clonotype was observed many times. J is TRBJ1-2 and V is TRBV29-1, with 8 bases that match TRBD1. The length of the CDR3 is 16 residues. J lost 1 base, V lost 0 bases, and 7 bases had no gene match. CDR1 and CDR2 from the germline V gene are SQVTM and ANQGSEA. CDR3 amino acids: CSVEEWDRPVNYGYTF. The CDR3 nucleotides are TGCAGCGTTGAAGAGTGGGACAGGCCAGTTAACTATGGCTACACCTTC.